The rows below give T cell receptor beta chains drawn from one sample of a study of T cell responses to AZD1222 COVID-19 vaccine. Profiling relied on immunoSEQ multiplex PCR, and the TCRdb table lists in-frame clones only, not all of them. Of approximately 170,000 clones in the sample, around 90% were seen once. This sample comprised peripheral blood, obtained 28 days after the second AZD1222 dose. The receptor source for this set is an adult who received the AZD1222 COVID-19 vaccine. Both conserved end residues are part of each CDR3. A D gene is named only where the DNA matches it firmly. Only some rows state a clone size, as once, few, many or a class for expanded clones.

d_call	v_call	j_call	clone_size	cdr3_nt	cdr3_aa
TRBD1	TRBV5-1	TRBJ1-1	-	TGCGCCAGCAGCACCCTCCCGGGACAGGGGGCTGAAGCTTTCTTT	CASSTLPGQGAEAFF
-	TRBV14	TRBJ2-1	-	TGTGCCAGCAGTCGATGGGCCTCATCCTACAATGAGCAGTTCTTC	CASSRWASSYNEQFF
TRBD1	TRBV7-6	TRBJ1-6	-	TGTGCCAGCAGCCCCCGGCTTGGCGGGACAGATAATTCACCCCTCCACTTT	CASSPRLGGTDNSPLHF
TRBD2	TRBV2	TRBJ2-5	once	TGTGCCAGCAGTGAAGGGTTAGCGGGGGAGCAAGAGACCCAGTACTTC	CASSEGLAGEQETQYF
TRBD1	TRBV4-1	TRBJ1-2	-	TGCGCCAGCAGCCAACGGGGAGGGGGCCAATTACGAATCTATGGCTACACCTTC	CASSQRGGGQLRIYGYTF
TRBD1	TRBV19	TRBJ2-2	-	TGTGCCAGTAGTCCCCGGGCCAGGGGGCGGTCCGGGGAGCTGTTTTTT	CASSPRARGRSGELFF
TRBD2	TRBV29-1	TRBJ2-7	-	TGCAGCGTACGTGGACTAGCGGGGGTCAGCTCCTACGAGCAGTACTTC	CSVRGLAGVSSYEQYF
TRBD2	TRBV3-1/TRBV3-2	TRBJ2-1	few	TGTGCCGCGGGGGACTCATACAATGAGCAGTTCTTC	CAAGDSYNEQFF
-	TRBV5-5	TRBJ1-1	-	TGTGCCAGCAGCCTGACAGCCAAAGCTTTCTTT	CASSLTAKAFF
TRBD1	TRBV6-5	TRBJ2-3	-	TGTGCCAGCAGTTACTCGAGGGACAGGGCAGATACGCAGTATTTT	CASSYSRDRADTQYF
TRBD1	TRBV19	TRBJ2-1	-	TGTGCCAGTAGTATAAATTGGCAGGGGGACAATGAGCAGTTCTTC	CASSINWQGDNEQFF
TRBD1	TRBV7-9	TRBJ2-5	-	TGTGCCAGCAGCCCGCGCCGGACAGGGCTCAAACAAGAGACCCAGTACTTC	CASSPRRTGLKQETQYF
-	TRBV7-2	TRBJ2-1	-	TGTGCCAGCAGCCCGAGGACTCGGGGGCCCTTTCGGGAGCAGTTCTTC	CASSPRTRGPFREQFF
TRBD1	TRBV23-1	TRBJ2-3	-	TGCGCCAGCAGTCCAGGACAGGGAAGCACAGATACGCAGTATTTT	CASSPGQGSTDTQYF
TRBD1	TRBV12-5	TRBJ1-2	-	TGTGCTAGTGGTTTGGCCCCGACAGGGGTTAACTATGGCTACACCTTC	CASGLAPTGVNYGYTF
-	TRBV5-1	TRBJ1-5	once	TGCGCCAGCAGCTTGGATCAGGGTCAGCCCCAGCATTTT	CASSLDQGQPQHF
TRBD1	TRBV3-1/TRBV3-2	TRBJ2-7	once	TGTGCCAGCAGCACGGGACAGGGCCACGAGCAGTACTTC	CASSTGQGHEQYF
TRBD1	TRBV30	TRBJ1-4	-	TGTGCCTGGAGTACGACAGGGACTAATGAAAAACTGTTTTTT	CAWSTTGTNEKLFF
-	TRBV4-2	TRBJ2-1	-	TGTGCCAGCAGCCACACCGGGTGGGATAGCTCCTACAATGAGCAGTTCTTC	CASSHTGWDSSYNEQFF
TRBD1	TRBV7-9	TRBJ1-4	-	TGTGCCAGCAGCGCCAATCCGGGACAGGCTAATGAAAAACTGTTTTTT	CASSANPGQANEKLFF
-	TRBV20-1	TRBJ1-2	-	TGCAGTGCTACGGGGGACTATGGCTACACCTTC	CSATGDYGYTF
-	TRBV29-1	TRBJ1-2	-	TGCAGCGTTGAACTAGGGTACGGCTACACCTTC	CSVELGYGYTF
-	TRBV27	TRBJ2-3	-	TGTGCCAGCAGTTTGAAGGTAACAGATACGCAGTATTTT	CASSLKVTDTQYF
-	TRBV5-1	TRBJ1-3	-	TGCGCCAGCAGCTTGGTCGGGGCTGGAAACACCATATATTTT	CASSLVGAGNTIYF
TRBD1	TRBV30	TRBJ2-2	-	TGTGCCTGGAGCGGACAGGGTCCAACGTCCTACACCGGGGAGCTGTTTTTT	CAWSGQGPTSYTGELFF
TRBD1	TRBV7-2	TRBJ1-1	-	TGTGCCAGCAGCGTGACAGGGGGGGACACTGAAGCTTTCTTT	CASSVTGGDTEAFF
-	TRBV4-1	TRBJ2-7	-	TGCGCCAGCAGCCTTGAGGGCGGGACCCTCTACGAGCAGTACTTC	CASSLEGGTLYEQYF
-	TRBV15	TRBJ1-2	-	TGTGCCACCAGCAGAGTAACCCTGACGGGCTACACCTTC	CATSRVTLTGYTF
TRBD2	TRBV7-8	TRBJ2-5	-	TGTGCCAGCAGACGGACTAGCGGGGGAGGCCAAGAGACCCAGTACTTC	CASRRTSGGGQETQYF
-	TRBV19	TRBJ2-7	-	TGTGCCAGTAGTTTCGACGCCAGCTCCTACGAGCAGTACTTC	CASSFDASSYEQYF
-	TRBV19	TRBJ2-3	-	TGTGCCAGTAGTATAGTTGACGGAACTACGCAGTATTTT	CASSIVDGTTQYF
TRBD2	TRBV6-5	TRBJ2-3	-	TGTGCCAGCAGTTATCGAGCGGGGGGCGCAGATACGCAGTATTTT	CASSYRAGGADTQYF
TRBD1	TRBV10-3	TRBJ2-1	once	TGTGCCATCAGTGGGACCAGGGGGAATTACAATGAGCAGTTCTTC	CAISGTRGNYNEQFF
-	TRBV19	TRBJ1-3	-	TGTGCCAGTAGTGTGGTCTTCGGAAACACCATATATTTT	CASSVVFGNTIYF
TRBD2	TRBV4-1	TRBJ2-1	-	TGCGCCAGCAGCCAACGCGGGGGGCGTTACAATGAGCAGTTCTTC	CASSQRGGRYNEQFF
TRBD1	TRBV18	TRBJ2-1	-	TGTGCCAGCTCACCACAAGGACAGGACAATGAGCAGTTCTTC	CASSPQGQDNEQFF
-	TRBV21-1	TRBJ1-3	-	TGTGCCAGCAGCCCACAGGAGCATCGACCTGGAAACACCATATATTTT	CASSPQEHRPGNTIYF
-	TRBV11-2	TRBJ2-7	-	TGTGCCAGCAGCTTGCAGCAGGGTCCCTACGAGCAGTACTTC	CASSLQQGPYEQYF
-	TRBV4-1	TRBJ1-5	-	TGCGCCAGCAGCCAAGCCGGTTATAGCAATCAGCCCCAGCATTTT	CASSQAGYSNQPQHF
-	TRBV5-6	TRBJ1-2	-	TGTGCCAGCAGCTTAGAGACAGGATCTTATGGCTACACCTTC	CASSLETGSYGYTF